Listed below are T cell receptor beta chains from one sample, sequenced in a study of cytomegalovirus exposure and HLA in healthy donors. This table comes from immunoSEQ multiplex PCR, and its TCRdb copy is limited to in-frame clones, with some not included. The sample records over 100,000 clones, approximately 71% being singletons. Sequencing was performed on PBMCs. These receptors all stem from a male donor in good health and CMV-seropositive. Each CDR3 is given with its conserved first and last residue. A D gene is named only where the DNA matches it firmly. The size field is filled for only some rows; it gives once, few, many or a size class.

TRBJ2-3 - TRBV28 - CASSLKRVPPDTQYF TGTGCCAGCAGTTTAAAGAGGGTCCCCCCAGATACGCAGTATTTT
TRBJ1-1 - TRBV28 - CASSLGQTNTEAFF TGTGCCAGCAGTTTAGGGCAGACGAACACTGAAGCTTTCTTT
TRBJ2-7 - TRBV18 - CASSRVTRDEQYF TGTGCCAGCTCACGAGTTACACGGGACGAGCAGTACTTC
TRBJ1-1 - TRBV5-6 - CASSLDQFDTEAFF TGTGCCAGCAGCTTGGATCAATTTGACACTGAAGCTTTCTTT
TRBJ2-2 - TRBV5-4 - CASSLRAQSTGELFF TGTGCCAGCAGCTTACGAGCGCAGAGCACCGGGGAGCTGTTTTTT
TRBJ1-1 - TRBV19 few CASSIQAGAPNTEAFF TGTGCCAGTAGTATTCAGGCAGGGGCACCGAACACTGAAGCTTTCTTT
TRBJ2-4 - TRBV19 - CASSSLAKNIQYF TGTGCCAGTAGTTCCCTAGCCAAAAACATTCAGTACTTC
TRBJ1-4 - TRBV15 once CATSRDQRGTNEKLFF TGTGCCACCAGCAGAGATCAAAGGGGAACTAATGAAAAACTGTTTTTT
TRBJ2-3 TRBD2 TRBV10-3 - CAISETSGIGTDTQYF TGTGCCATCAGTGAGACTAGCGGGATAGGGACAGATACGCAGTATTTT
TRBJ2-2 TRBD2 TRBV15 - CATSRGAGVPTGELFF TGTGCCACCAGCAGAGGGGCGGGAGTTCCCACCGGGGAGCTGTTTTTT
TRBJ2-7 TRBD1 TRBV19 once CASSMGTGATYEQYF TGTGCCAGTAGTATGGGGACAGGGGCGACCTACGAGCAGTACTTC
TRBJ2-7 TRBD2 TRBV27 - CASWMGASGMGGEQYF TGTGCCAGTTGGATGGGGGCTAGCGGGATGGGGGGCGAGCAGTACTTC
TRBJ2-3 - TRBV14 - CASSQPYRPRDTQYF TGTGCCAGCAGCCAACCTTACAGGCCCAGGGATACGCAGTATTTT
TRBJ2-7 TRBD2 TRBV19 few CASSPHKRGGGYEQYF TGTGCCAGTAGTCCCCACAAGCGCGGGGGAGGGTACGAGCAGTACTTC
TRBJ2-7 TRBD1 TRBV11-2 - CASSPWDRGSYEQYF TGTGCCAGCAGCCCTTGGGACAGGGGGTCCTACGAGCAGTACTTC
TRBJ1-6 TRBD1 TRBV9 - CASSTRGDNSPLHF TGTGCCAGCAGCACCAGGGGGGACAATTCACCCCTCCACTTT
TRBJ1-1 TRBD1 TRBV4-2 few CASSPYEQGSRTEAFF TGTGCCAGCAGCCCATACGAACAGGGGAGTAGAACTGAAGCTTTCTTT
TRBJ2-7 - TRBV18 - CASSPTQYEQYF TGTGCCAGCTCACCTACACAGTACGAGCAGTACTTC
TRBJ2-3 - TRBV5-6 - CASSPGEPTDTQYF TGTGCCAGCAGCCCCGGGGAGCCCACAGATACGCAGTATTTT
TRBJ2-6 - TRBV5-1 few CASSLVADGANVLTF TGCGCCAGCAGCTTGGTAGCGGATGGGGCCAACGTCCTGACTTTC